What follows is one T cell receptor (beta chain) and its context. Its antigen is as yet unknown. Only in-frame clones appear in the TCRdb table, and some are missing; sequencing was by immunoSEQ multiplex PCR. The sample yields more than 25,000 clones, around 88% seen once. The germline V gene has CDR1 MNHNY and CDR2 SVGAGI (reference sequence). This CDR3 comprises 9 residues. V gave up 11 bases and J gave up 6 bases, with 8 bases separating them. The data are from a study of OX40 agonist ivuxolimab in advanced cancers. General observations from the study: With doses of 0.1 to 3.0 mg/kg, CD4+ and CD8+ blood T cells had undergone clonal expansion by week 6.

V and J are TRBV6-6 and TRBJ2-7; D not certain. The sample here was CD4+ or CD8+ T cells sorted from blood, taken in a trial of the OX40 agonist ivuxolimab. The clonotype comes from an adult with an advanced solid tumor such as melanoma, head and neck, liver or kidney cancer. For the CDR3, the DNA is TGTGCCGCTGGCGGCGAGCAGTACTTC. Its protein product is CAAGGEQYF.